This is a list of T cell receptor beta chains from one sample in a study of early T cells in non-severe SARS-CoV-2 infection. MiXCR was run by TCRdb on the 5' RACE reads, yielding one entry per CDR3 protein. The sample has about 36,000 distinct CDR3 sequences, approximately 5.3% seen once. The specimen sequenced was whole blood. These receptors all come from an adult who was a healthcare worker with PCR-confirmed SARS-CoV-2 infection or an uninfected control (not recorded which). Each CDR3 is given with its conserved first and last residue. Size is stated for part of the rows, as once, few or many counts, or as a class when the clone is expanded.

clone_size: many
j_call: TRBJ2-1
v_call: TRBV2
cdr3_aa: CASQYRGKTYNEQFF

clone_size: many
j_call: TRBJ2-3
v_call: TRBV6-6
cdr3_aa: CASSYAQGPDTQYF

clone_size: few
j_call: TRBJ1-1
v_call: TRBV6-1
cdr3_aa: CASSEGGASYTEAFF

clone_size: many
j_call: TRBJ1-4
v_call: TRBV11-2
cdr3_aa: CASSFSGQLNEKLFF

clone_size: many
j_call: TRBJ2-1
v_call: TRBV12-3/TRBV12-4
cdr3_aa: CASRKGGTSVEQFF

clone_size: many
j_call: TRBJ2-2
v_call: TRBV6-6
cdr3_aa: CASSLSRGGTGELFF

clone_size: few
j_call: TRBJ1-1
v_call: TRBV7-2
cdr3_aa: CASSNRVPGTEAFF

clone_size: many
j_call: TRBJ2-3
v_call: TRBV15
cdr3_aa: CATSRDLVDTQYF

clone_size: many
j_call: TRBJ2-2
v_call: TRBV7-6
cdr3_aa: CASTRRSGGGGELFF

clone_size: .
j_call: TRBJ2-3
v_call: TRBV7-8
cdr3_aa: CASSLAGTIGTDTQYF

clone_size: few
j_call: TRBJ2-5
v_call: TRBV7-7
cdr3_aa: CASSRTSGGRTWETQYF

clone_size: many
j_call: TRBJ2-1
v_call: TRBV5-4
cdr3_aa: CASRKSGGAGYNEQFF

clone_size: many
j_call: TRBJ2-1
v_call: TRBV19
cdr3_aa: CASCRDRAPYNEQFF

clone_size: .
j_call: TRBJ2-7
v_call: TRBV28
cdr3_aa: CASSLGDRDYEQYF

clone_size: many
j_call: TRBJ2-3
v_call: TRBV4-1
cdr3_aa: CASSQVGRLVSDTQYF

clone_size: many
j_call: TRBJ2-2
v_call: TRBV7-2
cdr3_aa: CASSRSGTDTGELFF

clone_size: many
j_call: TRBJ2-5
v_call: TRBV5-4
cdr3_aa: CASSRQGAQETQYF

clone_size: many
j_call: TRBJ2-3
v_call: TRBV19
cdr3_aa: CASSIGRGHTDTQYF

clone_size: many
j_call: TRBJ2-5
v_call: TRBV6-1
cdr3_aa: CASSARPLGGGRTQYF

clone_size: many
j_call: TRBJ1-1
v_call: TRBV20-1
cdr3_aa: CSAIRQVGTEAFF

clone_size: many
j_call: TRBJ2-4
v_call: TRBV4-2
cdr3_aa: CASSPELGGMGNMAKNIQYF

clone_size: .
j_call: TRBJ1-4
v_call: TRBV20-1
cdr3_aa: CSAILGRNEKLFF

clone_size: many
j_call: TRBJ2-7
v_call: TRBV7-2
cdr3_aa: CASSSSERYEQYF

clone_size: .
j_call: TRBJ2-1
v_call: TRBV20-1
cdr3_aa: CSARPLAPGEQFF

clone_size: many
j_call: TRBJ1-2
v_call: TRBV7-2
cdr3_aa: CASSSQAGSDGYTF

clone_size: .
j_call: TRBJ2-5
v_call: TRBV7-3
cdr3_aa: CVSSLAYQETQYF

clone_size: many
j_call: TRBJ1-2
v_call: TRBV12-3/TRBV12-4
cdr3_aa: CASSFWTGGDFNGYTF

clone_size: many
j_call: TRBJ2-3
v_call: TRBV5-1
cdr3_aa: CASSIKGSTDTQYF

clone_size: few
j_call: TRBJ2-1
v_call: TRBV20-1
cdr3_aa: CSARLRGPRNEQFF

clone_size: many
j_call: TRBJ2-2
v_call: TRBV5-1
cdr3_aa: CASSLSGSGDTGELFF

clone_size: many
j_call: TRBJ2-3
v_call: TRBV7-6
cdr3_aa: CASSLVPFRLDTQYF

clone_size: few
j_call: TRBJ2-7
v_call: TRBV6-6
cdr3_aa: CASHRGNSYEQYF

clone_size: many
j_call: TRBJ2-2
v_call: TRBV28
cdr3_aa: CASRRGAGELFF

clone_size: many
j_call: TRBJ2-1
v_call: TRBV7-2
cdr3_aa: CASSSWRGQGVYNEQFF

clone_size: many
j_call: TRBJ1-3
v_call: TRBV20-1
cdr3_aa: CSAYDSGNTIYF

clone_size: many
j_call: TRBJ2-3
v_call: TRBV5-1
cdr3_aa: CASKIGVGASTDTQYF

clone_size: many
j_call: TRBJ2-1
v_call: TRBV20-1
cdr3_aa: CSAPTFEGRASSYNEQFF

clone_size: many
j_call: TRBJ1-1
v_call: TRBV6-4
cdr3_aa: CARERDTGARRNTEAFF

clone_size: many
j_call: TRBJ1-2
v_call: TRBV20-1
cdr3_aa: CSANPGTGVPDYGYTF

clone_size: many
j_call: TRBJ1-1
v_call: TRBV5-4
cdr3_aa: CASSLTGGTEAFF

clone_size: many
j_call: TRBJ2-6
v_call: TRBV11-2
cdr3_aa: CASSLDRINVLTF

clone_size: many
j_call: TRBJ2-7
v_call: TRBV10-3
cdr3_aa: CAISESGTGAYEQYF

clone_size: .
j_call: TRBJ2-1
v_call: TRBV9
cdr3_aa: CASSAGLAAYNEQFF

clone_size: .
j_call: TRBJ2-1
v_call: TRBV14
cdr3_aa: CASSQGGTSGREHNEQFF

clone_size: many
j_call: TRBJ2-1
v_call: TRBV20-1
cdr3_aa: CSAPPSGLAGGREQFF

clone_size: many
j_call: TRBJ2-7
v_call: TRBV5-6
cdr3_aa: CASSPTGAVNEQYF

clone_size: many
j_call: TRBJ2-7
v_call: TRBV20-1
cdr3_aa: CSARDFGRATYEQYF

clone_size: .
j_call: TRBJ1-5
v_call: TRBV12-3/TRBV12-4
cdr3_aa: CASEGFGQPQHF

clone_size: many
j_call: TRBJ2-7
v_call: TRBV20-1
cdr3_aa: CSAPRQGPTYEQYF

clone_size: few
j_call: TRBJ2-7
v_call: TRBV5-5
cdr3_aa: CASSSTPGTVAYEQYF

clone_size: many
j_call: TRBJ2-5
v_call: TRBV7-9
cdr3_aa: CASSVLGQPQETQYF

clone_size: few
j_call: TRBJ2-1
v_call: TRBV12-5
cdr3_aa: CASGFGFYNEQFF

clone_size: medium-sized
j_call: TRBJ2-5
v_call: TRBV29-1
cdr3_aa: CSVVGAGGGETQYF

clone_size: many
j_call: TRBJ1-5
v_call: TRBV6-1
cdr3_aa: CASSFDRVDQPQHF

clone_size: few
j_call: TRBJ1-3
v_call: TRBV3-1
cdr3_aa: CASSTERGLLDTIYF

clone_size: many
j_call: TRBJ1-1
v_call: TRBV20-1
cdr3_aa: CSARDAGAEAFF

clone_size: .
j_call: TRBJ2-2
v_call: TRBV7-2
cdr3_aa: CASSSVAGVSTGELFF